One sample yielded the 22 T cell receptor beta chains listed below, sequenced in a study of blood T cell repertoires in COVID-19. The protocol was immunoSEQ multiplex PCR, while the TCRdb copy is restricted to in-frame clones and leaves out a portion. The sample lists approximately 54,000 clones, roughly 76% occurring once. Sequencing was performed on peripheral blood. These receptors originate from a woman aged 60-70 years with acute or convalescent COVID-19.

CDR3 coding DNA: TGCGCCAGCAGCATGGGACAGGGGAGCACTGAAGCTTTCTTT. This gives the protein CASSMGQGSTEAFF. This chain links TRBV5-1 with TRBJ1-1; 10 bases match TRBD1. J lost 4 bases, V lost 4 bases, and 4 bases had no gene match. The CDR3 is 14 residues long. Germline values: CDR1 SGHRS, CDR2 YFSETQ.

The gene calls are TRBV19 and TRBJ1-4; D not certain. V lost 6 bases and J lost 7, with 9 bases in between. CDR3 size: 12 residues. Germline-derived CDR1 and CDR2 are LNHDA and SQIVND (reference sequence). CDR3 in DNA: TGTGCCAGTAGCGCCGGTTTTGAAAAACTGTTTTTT. Its translation is CASSAGFEKLFF.

This chain connects TRBV5-4 to TRBJ2-3, with 8 positions matching TRBD2. The CDR3 runs 16 residues. The V and J ends lost 3 bases and 4 bases, in that order; junction bases with no gene match: 10. Germline values: CDR1 SGHNT, CDR2 YYREEE (reference sequence). The CDR3 protein is CASSSGTRASADTQYF. In DNA, the CDR3 is TGTGCCAGCAGCTCCGGGACTAGGGCTTCTGCAGATACGCAGTATTTT.

This sequence joins TRBV7-3 and TRBJ2-1; TRBD2 agrees at 7 bases. Germline V gene lookup returns CDR1 SGHTA and CDR2 FQGTGA. J was trimmed by 3 bases and V by 6 bases; bases with no gene match: 8. This CDR3 is 15 amino acids long. The CDR3 loop reads CASSQGTTYYNEQFF. The CDR3 bases are TGTGCCAGCAGTCAAGGGACTACCTACTACAATGAGCAGTTCTTC.

This chain connects TRBV18 to TRBJ1-2; D is undetermined. Germline V gene sequence: CDR1 KGHSH, CDR2 LQKENI. The CDR3 runs 13 residues. V lost 6 bases, J lost 5 bases, and 13 bases lay in between. CDR3 region: CASSNSSIYGYTF. CDR3 in DNA: TGTGCCAGCTCTAACAGTTCAATTTATGGCTACACCTTC.

V is TRBV5-6 and J is TRBJ2-5; a weak D match, TRBD1 (5 bases). This CDR3 is built from 14 residues. Trimming removed 4 bases at V and 5 bases at J, with 15 bases between. CDR1 and CDR2 from the germline V gene are SGHDT and YYEEEE. Here the CDR3 reads CASSEEDIIETQYF. CDR3 nucleotides: TGTGCCAGCAGCGAAGAGGACATAATCGAGACCCAGTACTTC.

The V and J genes are TRBV7-7 and TRBJ2-1, with 11 bases matching TRBD2. The ends lost 6 bases at V and 6 bases at J; junction bases unmatched: 16. CDR3 length equals 18 residues. Germline-derived CDR1 and CDR2 are SSHAT and FNYEAQ (reference sequence). This CDR3 reads CASSPGSSGRRGLNEQFF. The CDR3 DNA is TGTGCCAGCAGTCCCGGGTCTAGCGGGAGGAGGGGGCTCAATGAGCAGTTCTTC.

The J gene is TRBJ1-3, the V gene TRBV27; D is perhaps TRBD1 (5 bases). Germline loops: CDR1 MNHEY, CDR2 SMNVEV (reference sequence). The V end was cut by 4 bases, the J end by 2 bases, with 15 bases between. This CDR3 region has 16 residues. CDR3 amino acids: CASSSLRRGPGNTIYF. CDR3 bases: TGTGCCAGCAGTTCCCTCCGGCGGGGACCTGGAAACACCATATATTTT.

The chain links TRBV5-5 to TRBJ1-5; D gene uncertain. Germline CDR1 SGHKS, CDR2 YYEKEE (reference sequence). This CDR3 contains 13 residues. V was trimmed by 3 bases and J by 4 bases, leaving 8 bases between them. The CDR3 sequence is CASSSQENQPQHF. The DNA for the CDR3 is TGTGCCAGCAGCTCGCAGGAAAATCAGCCCCAGCATTTT. The full variable domain, its missing parts supplied by reference TRBV5-5 and TRBJ1-5, is DAGVTQSPTHLIKTRGQQVTLRCSPISGHKSVSWYQQVLGQGPQFIFQYYEKEERGRGNFPDRFSARQFPNYSSELNVNALLLGDSALYLCASSSQENQPQHFGDGTRLSIL.

The chain is built from TRBV27 and TRBJ1-1; D unclear. This CDR3 spans 12 amino acids. Trimming cost V 6 bases and J 4 bases, with 9 bases left between them. The germline V gene encodes CDR1 MNHEY and CDR2 SMNVEV (reference sequence). DNA of the CDR3: TGTGCCAGCAGGAGTCGAGGCACTGAAGCTTTCTTT. It translates to CASRSRGTEAFF.

The rearrangement joins TRBV25-1 to TRBJ1-2; 8 bases agree with TRBD1. The CDR3 has 15 residues. With 4 bases clipped from V and 3 bases from J, the junction kept 7 bases outside the gene matches. The germline CDR1 and CDR2 sequences are MGHDK and SYGVNS. CDR3 loop: CASSGNQGAHYGYTF. CDR3 coding DNA: TGTGCCAGCAGTGGGAACCAGGGGGCCCACTATGGCTACACCTTC.

This clone was counted between two and nine times. The CDR3 nucleotides are TGCGCCAGCAGCGGACAGGGAACTAATGAAAAACTGTTTTTT. Translating it yields CASSGQGTNEKLFF. The V call is TRBV5-1, the J call TRBJ1-4, with 8 bases fitting TRBD1. CDR1 and CDR2 (germline): SGHRS, YFSETQ. Trimming removed 4 bases from V and 1 base from J; junction bases left unmatched: 0. This CDR3 comprises 14 residues. Supplemented by reference TRBV5-1 and TRBJ1-4, the full variable domain reads KAGVTQTPRYLIKTRGQQVTLSCSPISGHRSVSWYQQTPGQGLQFLFEYFSETQRNKGNFPGRFSGRQFSNSRSEMNVSTLELGDSALYLCASSGQGTNEKLFFGSGTQLSVL.

The J gene is TRBJ1-5, the V gene TRBV5-1; no firm D call. The CDR3 extends over 13 amino acids. The V end was cut by 4 bases, the J end by 7 bases, with 12 bases between. Per germline, CDR1 SGHRS and CDR2 YFSETQ. CDR3 bases: TGCGCCAGCAGCCCCCTAGTTGGGCAGCCCCAGCATTTT. This sequence encodes CASSPLVGQPQHF.

This clone turned up a few times. J is TRBJ2-1 and V is TRBV29-1, with TRBD2 as a possible D gene (5 bases). Germline values: CDR1 SQVTM, CDR2 ANQGSEA. The CDR3 has 13 residues. Trimming pared 3 bases from V and 5 bases from J, leaving 11 bases between. Here the CDR3 DNA reads TGCAGCGTTGAGCTACCGAGGGACAATGAGCAGTTCTTC. It yields the protein CSVELPRDNEQFF.

The chain carries TRBV19 and TRBJ2-5; D call uncertain. Germline CDR1 and CDR2: LNHDA and SQIVND (reference sequence). This CDR3 spans 13 amino acids. V lost 4 bases to trimming and J lost 2 bases, with 8 bases between them. The CDR3 bases are TGTGCCAGTAGTAGGGCGCAGCAAGAGACCCAGTACTTC. It translates to CASSRAQQETQYF. The full variable domain, rest sourced from reference TRBV19 and TRBJ2-5, is DGGITQSPKYLFRKEGQNVTLSCEQNLNHDAMYWYRQDPGQGLRLIYYSQIVNDFQKGDIAEGYSVSREKKESFPLTVTSAQKNPTAFYLCASSRAQQETQYFGPGTRLLVL.

The rearrangement links TRBV2 to TRBJ2-7; 12 bases align to TRBD2. The CDR3 contains 15 residues. CDR1 is SNHLY, CDR2 FYNNEI, per germline. V gave up 3 bases and J gave up 2 bases; unmatched junction bases: 2. This CDR3 is CASSDRTSGTYEQYF. The CDR3 DNA reads TGTGCCAGCAGTGACAGGACTAGCGGGACCTACGAGCAGTACTTC.

CDR3 in amino acids: CASSIAHPGLAGRSSYNEQFF. In DNA, the CDR3 is TGTGCCAGTAGTATAGCCCATCCGGGACTAGCGGGAAGATCCTCCTACAATGAGCAGTTCTTC. The rearrangement links TRBV19 to TRBJ2-1, with 13 bases lining up with TRBD2. Trimming took 1 base from V and 0 from J; bases not matched to a gene: 12. Looked up from germline, CDR1 is LNHDA and CDR2 is SQIVND (reference sequence). This CDR3 has 21 residues.

The J gene is TRBJ2-7, the V gene TRBV28, with TRBD2 matching over 11 bases. CDR3 length equals 16 residues. Germline V lookup: CDR1 MDHEN, CDR2 SYDVKM. The V segment lost 6 bases and the J segment 6 bases; nucleotides outside the gene matches: 13. The DNA for the CDR3 is TGTGCCAGCAGCTCCCTAGCGGGGGGAGGGCGGGTCGAGCAGTACTTC. Translation gives CASSSLAGGGRVEQYF.

This chain uses TRBV28 with TRBJ1-2, with TRBD1 identical over 9 bases. Germline V lookup: CDR1 MDHEN, CDR2 SYDVKM. J gave up 5 bases and V 5 bases, and 6 bases lay outside the gene matches. There are 14 residues in the CDR3. CDR3 coding DNA: TGTGCCAGCAGTCCTACAGGGGGCGGGTATGGCTACACCTTC. It is translated as CASSPTGGGYGYTF.

This clone showed up just a few times. The chain couples TRBV10-3 to TRBJ2-7, with D possibly matching TRBD1 (6 bases). With 8 bases removed from V and 0 bases from J, the gap between germline ends came to 11 bases. CDR3 size: 13 residues. Germline CDR1 and CDR2: ENHRY and SYGVKD. CDR3 loop: CAIGGSSSYEQYF. The CDR3, as DNA: TGTGCCATCGGGGGCAGTAGCTCCTACGAGCAGTACTTC.

This clone was seen more than once but under ten times. This chain uses TRBV29-1 with TRBJ2-7; 12 bases align to TRBD1. V shed 6 bases and J 3 bases; nucleotides not matched to a gene: 9. This CDR3 has 15 amino acids. Germline V gene lookup returns CDR1 SQVTM and CDR2 ANQGSEA. The CDR3 DNA reads TGCAGCGTCGAGGGACAGGGGGCGTTTGTCTACGAGCAGTACTTC. Translated: CSVEGQGAFVYEQYF.

In its sample, this clone was seen once. The rearrangement joins TRBV5-6 to TRBJ1-2; D remains unclear. The V end lost 4 bases, the J end lost 4 bases, and 11 bases lay between the germline ends. The germline gives CDR1 SGHDT, CDR2 YYEEEE. This CDR3 region has 13 residues. In DNA, the CDR3 is TGTGCCAGCAGCACACGACAAGGCTATGGCTACACCTTC. The encoded protein is CASSTRQGYGYTF.